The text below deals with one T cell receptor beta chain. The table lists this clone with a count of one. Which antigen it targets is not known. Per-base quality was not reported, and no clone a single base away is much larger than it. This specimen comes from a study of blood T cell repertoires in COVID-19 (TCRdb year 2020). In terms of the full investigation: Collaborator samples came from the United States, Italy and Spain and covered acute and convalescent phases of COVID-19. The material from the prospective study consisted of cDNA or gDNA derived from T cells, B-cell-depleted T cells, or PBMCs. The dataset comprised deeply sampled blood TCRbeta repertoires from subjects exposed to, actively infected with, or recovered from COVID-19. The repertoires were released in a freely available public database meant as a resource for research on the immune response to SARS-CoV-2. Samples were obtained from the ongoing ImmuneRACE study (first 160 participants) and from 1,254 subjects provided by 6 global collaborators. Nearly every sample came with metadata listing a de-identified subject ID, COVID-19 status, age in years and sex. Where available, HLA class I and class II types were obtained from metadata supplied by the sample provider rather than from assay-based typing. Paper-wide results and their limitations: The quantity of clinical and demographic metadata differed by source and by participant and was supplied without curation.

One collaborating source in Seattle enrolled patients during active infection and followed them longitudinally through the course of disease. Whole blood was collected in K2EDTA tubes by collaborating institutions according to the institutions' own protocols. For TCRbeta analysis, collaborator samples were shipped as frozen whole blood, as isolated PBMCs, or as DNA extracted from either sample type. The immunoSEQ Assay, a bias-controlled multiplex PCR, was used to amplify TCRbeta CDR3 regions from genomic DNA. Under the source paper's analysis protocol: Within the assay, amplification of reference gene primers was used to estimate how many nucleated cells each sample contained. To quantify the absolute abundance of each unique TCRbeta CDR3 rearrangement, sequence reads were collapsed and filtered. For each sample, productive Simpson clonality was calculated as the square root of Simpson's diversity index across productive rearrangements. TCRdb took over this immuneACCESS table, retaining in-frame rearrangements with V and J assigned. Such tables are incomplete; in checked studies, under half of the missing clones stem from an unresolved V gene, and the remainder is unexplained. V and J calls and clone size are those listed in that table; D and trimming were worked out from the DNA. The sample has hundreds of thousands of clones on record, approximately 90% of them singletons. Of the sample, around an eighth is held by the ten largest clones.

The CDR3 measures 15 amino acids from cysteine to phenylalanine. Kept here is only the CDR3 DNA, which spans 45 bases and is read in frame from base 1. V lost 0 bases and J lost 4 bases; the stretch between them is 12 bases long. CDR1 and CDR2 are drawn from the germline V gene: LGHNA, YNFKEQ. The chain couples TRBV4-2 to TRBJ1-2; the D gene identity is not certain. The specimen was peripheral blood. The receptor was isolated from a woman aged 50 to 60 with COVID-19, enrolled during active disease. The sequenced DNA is TGTGCCAGCAGCCAAGATTTTGGAGGTGCCTATGGCTACACCTTC. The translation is CASSQDFGGAYGYTF.